What follows are 17 T cell receptor beta chains derived from one specimen sequenced in a study of blood T cell repertoires in COVID-19. Profiling relied on immunoSEQ multiplex PCR, and the TCRdb table lists in-frame clones only, not all of them. The table records 200,000 to 300,000 clones, around nine tenths of them present only once. The specimen sequenced was PBMCs or T cells enriched from blood (not recorded which). The receptor set was obtained from a woman aged 25 to 39 with acute COVID-19.

The rearrangement links TRBV7-6 to TRBJ2-2; 10 bases map to TRBD2. Looked up from germline, CDR1 is SGHVS and CDR2 is FNYEAQ. This CDR3 is 17 amino acids long. V was clipped by 5 bases and J by 6 bases; unmatched bases: 12. The CDR3 here is CASSRPKERGGSGELFF. CDR3 in DNA: TGTGCCAGCAGCCGACCTAAGGAGCGGGGGGGATCCGGGGAGCTGTTTTTT.

This sequence joins TRBV2 and TRBJ2-3; D might be TRBD2 (7 bases). Trimming cost V 6 bases and J 9 bases, with 13 bases left between them. Germline CDR1 reads SNHLY; CDR2 reads FYNNEI. This CDR3 comprises 12 residues. CDR3 DNA sequence: TGTGCCAGCAGGGGGGGGGCGGTGACGCAGTATTTT. It translates to CASRGGAVTQYF.

The V and J genes are TRBV27 and TRBJ2-3; 8 bases match TRBD1. Germline CDR1 reads MNHEY; CDR2 reads SMNVEV (reference sequence). V shed 2 bases, J shed 6 bases, and the junction held 10 bases outside the gene matches. CDR3 length equals 16 residues. The CDR3 coding sequence is TGTGCCAGCAGTTTACCCGGACAGGGAAAGAGGGATACGCAGTATTTT. It codes for CASSLPGQGKRDTQYF.

This chain connects TRBV3-1 (or the pseudogene TRBV3-2) to TRBJ1-3; 7 bases map to TRBD1. Germline V CDR1 and CDR2: LGHDT, YNNKEL (reference sequence). The CDR3 has 14 amino acids. V trimming: 4 bases; J trimming: 1 base; junction bases outside the gene matches: 1. This CDR3 is CASSLTGSGNTIYF. For the CDR3, the DNA is TGTGCCAGCAGCCTGACAGGGTCTGGAAACACCATATATTTT.

The table lists this clone with a few counts. The chain uses TRBV11-2 and TRBJ1-6; 8 bases are a match to TRBD1. The CDR3 has 16 amino acids. J was trimmed by 2 bases and V by 7 bases; bases with no gene match: 7. Germline lookup yields CDR1 SGHAT and CDR2 FQNNGV. The CDR3 region is CASKPGTGAYNSPLHF. As DNA, the CDR3 is TGTGCCAGCAAGCCGGGGACAGGCGCCTATAATTCACCCCTCCACTTT. Filled out from reference TRBV11-2 and TRBJ1-6, the complete variable domain reads EAGVAQSPRYKIIEKRQSVAFWCNPISGHATLYWYQQILGQGPKLLIQFQNNGVVDDSQLPKDRFSAERLKGVDSTLKIQPAKLEDSAVYLCASKPGTGAYNSPLHFGNGTRLTVT.

The chain joins TRBV5-1 to TRBJ1-2, with D unclear. Per germline, CDR1 SGHRS and CDR2 YFSETQ. CDR3 length: 15 amino acids. V was shortened by 2 bases and J by 4 bases, with 15 bases between the two germline ends. The CDR3 nucleotides read TGCGCCAGCAGCTTAAACGCCGGAGGAGCCTATGGCTACACCTTC. This sequence encodes CASSLNAGGAYGYTF.

The V gene is TRBV6-2 or TRBV6-3, the J gene TRBJ1-5; 7 bases match TRBD1. V lost 5 bases and J lost 6; bases outside the gene matches: 4. The length of the CDR3 is 13 residues. In germline, CDR1 is MNHEY, CDR2 SVGEGT. The CDR3 spells CASSHRGGQPQHF. The CDR3 DNA reads as TGTGCCAGCAGTCACAGGGGAGGTCAGCCCCAGCATTTT.

This CDR3 is CASRYLGEQYF. CDR3 DNA sequence: TGTGCCAGCCGTTACCTCGGGGAGCAGTACTTC. V and J are TRBV28 and TRBJ2-7; D gene unclear. The CDR3 has 11 amino acids. Trimming cost V 8 bases and J 7 bases, with 12 bases left between them. Looked up from germline, CDR1 is MDHEN and CDR2 is SYDVKM.

The V call is TRBV5-1, the J call TRBJ2-7, with TRBD1 identical over 8 bases. Trimming at V came to 6 bases and at J to 7 bases, leaving 15 bases not matched to a gene. CDR3 size: 15 residues. Per germline, CDR1 SGHRS and CDR2 YFSETQ. CDR3 residues: CASTYQDRELEEQYF. The CDR3 DNA is TGCGCCAGCACTTATCAGGACAGGGAGTTGGAGGAGCAGTACTTC. Using reference TRBV5-1 and TRBJ2-7 for the parts outside the CDR3, the full variable domain is KAGVTQTPRYLIKTRGQQVTLSCSPISGHRSVSWYQQTPGQGLQFLFEYFSETQRNKGNFPGRFSGRQFSNSRSEMNVSTLELGDSALYLCASTYQDRELEEQYFGPGTRLTVT.

This rearrangement joins TRBV30 to TRBJ1-2; D gene uncertain. V dropped 4 bases and J dropped 4 bases, with 10 bases sitting between them. From germline, CDR1 is GTSNPN and CDR2 SVGIG (reference sequence). This CDR3 contains 12 residues. The CDR3 DNA sequence: TGTGCCTGGACCGCAGGCCTCTATGGCTACACCTTC. Amino acid sequence: CAWTAGLYGYTF.

The chain employs TRBV6-4 and TRBJ2-7, with D possibly being TRBD1 (6 bases). With 7 bases removed from V and 9 bases from J, the gap between germline ends came to 22 bases. This CDR3 spans 14 amino acids. Germline assignment: CDR1 MRHNA and CDR2 SNTAGT. The CDR3: CASTADRAPGRQYF. CDR3 DNA: TGTGCCAGCACCGCGGACAGAGCGCCTGGGCGGCAGTACTTC.

This chain links TRBV6-5 with TRBJ1-3; TRBD1 agrees at 7 bases. V lost 3 bases, J lost 4 bases, and 9 bases stayed unmatched. Germline V gene data show CDR1 as MNHEY and CDR2 as SVGAGI. The length of the CDR3 is 16 residues. The CDR3 spells CASSYQQGIKGNTIYF. CDR3 DNA: TGTGCCAGCAGTTATCAACAGGGGATTAAGGGAAACACCATATATTTT.

CDR3 nucleotides: TGTGCCAGTAGTGAGACTGTCGGATGGGGCTACACCTTC. This gives the protein CASSETVGWGYTF. V usage is TRBV19 and J usage is TRBJ1-2; D is uncertain. The V end lost 5 bases, the J end lost 8 bases, and 15 bases lay between the germline ends. This CDR3 region has 13 residues. Germline lookup yields CDR1 LNHDA and CDR2 SQIVND (reference sequence).

The V and J genes are TRBV9 and TRBJ1-4; D is perhaps TRBD1 (6 bases). Trimming pared 3 bases from V and 7 bases from J, leaving 16 bases between. The germline CDR1 and CDR2 sequences are SGDLS and YYNGEE. The CDR3 covers 15 residues. CDR3 region: CASSGKQGIGEKLFF. The DNA of the CDR3 is TGTGCCAGCAGCGGCAAACAGGGTATCGGTGAAAAACTGTTTTTT.

This chain joins TRBV27 and TRBJ2-5, with 12 bases that match TRBD1. The CDR3 is 15 residues long. The V segment lost 3 bases and the J segment 5 bases; nucleotides outside the gene matches: 4. In germline, CDR1 is MNHEY, CDR2 SMNVEV (reference sequence). DNA of the CDR3: TGTGCCAGCAGTTTTGGGACAGGGGGCATCGAGACCCAGTACTTC. Amino acid sequence: CASSFGTGGIETQYF.

The chain recombines TRBV5-1 with TRBJ2-1, with D possibly being TRBD2 (6 bases). CDR1 and CDR2 from the germline V gene are SGHRS and YFSETQ. The CDR3 extends over 12 amino acids. The V end was cut by 2 bases, the J end by 10 bases, with 10 bases between. CDR3 DNA sequence: TGCGCCAGCAGCTTCCCGCTAGCGGAGCAGTTCTTC. Translation gives CASSFPLAEQFF.

The V gene is TRBV5-4, the J gene TRBJ2-2; the D gene is possibly TRBD1 (5 bases). The V end was cut by 4 bases, the J end by 6 bases, with 13 bases between. The CDR3 length is 14 residues. CDR1 is SGHNT, CDR2 YYREEE, per germline (reference sequence). The DNA for the CDR3 is TGTGCCAGCAGCCGAGTATCAGGGCCCGGGGAGCTGTTTTTT. This codes for CASSRVSGPGELFF.